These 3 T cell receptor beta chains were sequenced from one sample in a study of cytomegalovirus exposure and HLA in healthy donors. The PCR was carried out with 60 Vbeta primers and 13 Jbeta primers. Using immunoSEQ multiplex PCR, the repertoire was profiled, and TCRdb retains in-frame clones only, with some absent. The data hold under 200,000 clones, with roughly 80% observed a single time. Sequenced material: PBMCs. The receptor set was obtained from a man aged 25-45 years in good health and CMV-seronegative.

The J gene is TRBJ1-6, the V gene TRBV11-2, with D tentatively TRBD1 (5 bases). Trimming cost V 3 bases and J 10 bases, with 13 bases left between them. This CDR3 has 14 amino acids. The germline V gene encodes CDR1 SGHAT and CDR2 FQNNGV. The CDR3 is CASSLQAGRSPLHF. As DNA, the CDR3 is TGTGCCAGCAGCTTGCAAGCAGGGAGGTCACCCCTCCACTTT.

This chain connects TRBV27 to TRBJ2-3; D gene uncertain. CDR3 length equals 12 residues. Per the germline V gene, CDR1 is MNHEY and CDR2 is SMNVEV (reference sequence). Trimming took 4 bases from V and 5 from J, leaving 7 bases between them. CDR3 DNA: TGTGCCAGCAGTTGGGCAGGAGATACGCAGTATTTT. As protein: CASSWAGDTQYF.

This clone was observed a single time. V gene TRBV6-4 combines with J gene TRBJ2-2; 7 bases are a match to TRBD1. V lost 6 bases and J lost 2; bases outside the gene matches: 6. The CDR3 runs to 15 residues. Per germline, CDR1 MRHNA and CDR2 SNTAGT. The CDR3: CASSTGTANTGELFF. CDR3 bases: TGTGCCAGCAGCACCGGGACAGCTAACACCGGGGAGCTGTTTTTT.